These 22 T cell receptor beta chains share one sample of origin, sequenced in a study of T cells in Graves' hyperthyroidism and ophthalmopathy. Authors of the study amplified TCR beta CDR3 regions from RNA transcripts. RT-PCR in the first round (using the HTBI primer set) targeted the TCR CDR3. TCRdb processed the multiplex PCR reads anew with MiXCR; each CDR3 protein has one entry. This table holds about 600,000 distinct CDR3 sequences, roughly 15% found once. The specimen sequenced was blood. Receptors originate from a woman between 50 and 59 years old with Graves' ophthalmopathy.

This clonotype was seen at least ten times. The chain carries TRBV7-2 and TRBJ2-3; D might be TRBD1 or TRBD2, each matching 6 bases. The V end was cut by 8 bases, the J end by 6 bases, with 18 bases between. This CDR3 has 14 amino acids. Germline V gene lookup returns CDR1 SGHTA and CDR2 FQGNSA. The CDR3 loop is CASFRGLDSDTQYF. Written as DNA, the CDR3 is TGTGCCAGCTTCCGGGGGCTTGACTCTGATACGCAGTATTTT.

The rearrangement links TRBV27 to TRBJ1-1; weak D call: TRBD1 (6 bases). The CDR3 length is 16 residues. Germline loops: CDR1 MNHEY, CDR2 SMNVEV (reference sequence). The V and J ends lost 2 bases and 2 bases respectively, with 15 bases between them. The CDR3 coding sequence is TGTGCCAGCAGTTTAGTCGGGGGCGCTTACAACACTGAAGCTTTCTTT. Translated: CASSLVGGAYNTEAFF.

This clonotype appeared many times. The chain employs TRBV28 and TRBJ1-1; D is unresolved. CDR1 is MDHEN and CDR2 is SYDVKM in the germline V gene. V was pared by 3 bases and J by 4 bases, with 12 bases between. The CDR3 runs to 14 residues. The CDR3 spells CASSLAKGVTEAFF. The CDR3, as DNA: TGTGCCAGCAGTTTGGCCAAAGGCGTCACTGAAGCTTTCTTT.

This clonotype was seen only a few times. This rearrangement joins TRBV6-1 to TRBJ2-7; 7 nucleotides align to TRBD2. The CDR3 extends over 15 amino acids. With 2 bases clipped from V and 0 bases from J, the junction kept 4 bases outside the gene matches. Germline CDR1 MNHNS, CDR2 SASEGT. The CDR3 DNA follows: TGTGCCAGCAGTGAACTAGCGGACCGCTCCTACGAGCAGTACTTC. It yields the protein CASSELADRSYEQYF.

This clonotype was recorded a few times. This sequence joins TRBV7-2 and TRBJ1-1; possible D gene TRBD1, 6 bases. Germline CDR1 and CDR2: SGHTA and FQGNSA. CDR3 length: 14 residues. Trimming pared 5 bases from V and 6 bases from J, leaving 16 bases between. The CDR3 sequence: CASSVTGFPAEAFF. In nucleotides, the CDR3 is TGTGCCAGCAGCGTCACAGGGTTTCCTGCTGAAGCTTTCTTT.

This clonotype was observed many times. The J gene is TRBJ2-7, the V gene TRBV20-1; D gene unclear. CDR3 size: 14 residues. Germline V gives CDR1 DFQATT, CDR2 SNEGSKA (reference sequence). The V gene lost 1 base and the J gene lost 0 bases, with 10 bases spanning the gap. Here the CDR3 reads CSARGGRFSYEQYF. In DNA form, the CDR3 reads TGCAGTGCTAGAGGGGGTCGGTTCTCCTACGAGCAGTACTTC.

The V call is TRBV28, the J call TRBJ2-1; no clear D. Trimming pared 5 bases from V and 9 bases from J, leaving 5 bases between. Germline-derived CDR1 and CDR2 are MDHEN and SYDVKM. The CDR3 is 10 residues long. The CDR3 sequence: CASSRVEQFF. The DNA for the CDR3 is TGTGCCAGCAGTCGCGTTGAGCAGTTCTTC.

This clonotype was counted many times. This chain uses TRBV7-2 with TRBJ2-1; D unresolved. V lost 1 base, J lost 7 bases, and 8 bases lay in between. Looked up from germline, CDR1 is SGHTA and CDR2 is FQGNSA. The CDR3 consists of 13 residues. The CDR3 protein is CASSLGPWNEQFF. CDR3 sequence (DNA): TGTGCCAGCAGCTTAGGTCCGTGGAATGAGCAGTTCTTC. Using reference TRBV7-2 and TRBJ2-1 for the parts outside the CDR3, the full variable domain is GAGVSQSPSNKVTEKGKDVELRCDPISGHTALYWYRQSLGQGLEFLIYFQGNSAPDKSGLPSDRFSAERTGGSVSTLTIQRTQQEDSAVYLCASSLGPWNEQFFGPGTRLTVL.

This clonotype was found many times. The rearrangement joins TRBV6-1 to TRBJ2-1; 12 bases align to TRBD2. The germline V gene encodes CDR1 MNHNS and CDR2 SASEGT. V lost 7 bases and J lost 4; bases outside the gene matches: 8. CDR3 length equals 16 residues. The CDR3 DNA sequence: TGTGCCAGCACCCAGACTAGCGGGAGTTCGTACAATGAGCAGTTCTTC. Its translation is CASTQTSGSSYNEQFF.

CDR3: CASSLATSGNRELFF. For the CDR3, the DNA is TGTGCCAGTAGTCTGGCGACTAGCGGGAACCGGGAGCTGTTTTTT. The chain combines TRBV19 with TRBJ2-2, with TRBD2 identical over 11 bases. Germline V lookup: CDR1 LNHDA, CDR2 SQIVND (reference sequence). CDR3 length: 15 residues. Trimming cost V 5 bases and J 9 bases; bases outside gene matches: 8.

This clonotype occurred a few times. The chain joins TRBV25-1 to TRBJ1-5; 10 bases agree with TRBD1. V dropped 4 bases and J dropped 6; count of bases not matched to a gene: 3. CDR3 size: 14 residues. Germline values: CDR1 MGHDK, CDR2 SYGVNS. The CDR3 is CASSGTGGFQPQHF. CDR3 in DNA: TGTGCCAGCAGTGGGACAGGGGGTTTTCAGCCCCAGCATTTT.

This clonotype occurred a few times. The rearrangement joins TRBV28 to TRBJ1-6; 9 positions agree with TRBD1. The ends lost 6 bases at V and 6 bases at J; junction bases unmatched: 18. Germline V gene lookup returns CDR1 MDHEN and CDR2 SYDVKM. This CDR3 comprises 19 residues. DNA for the CDR3: TGTGCCAGCAGGCCCGTCCGGGACAGGGTGAAGCTTGCTAATTCACCCCTCCACTTT. It translates to CASRPVRDRVKLANSPLHF.

This clonotype was counted only a few times. The genes are TRBV4-2 and TRBJ2-1, with D perhaps being TRBD1 or TRBD2 (5 bases each). V gave up 0 bases and J gave up 9 bases, with 18 bases separating them. This CDR3 contains 16 residues. Looked up from germline, CDR1 is LGHNA and CDR2 is YNFKEQ. CDR3 coding DNA: TGTGCCAGCAGCCAAGATTCGGGGACCTTGATGGGTGAGCAGTTCTTC. This encodes CASSQDSGTLMGEQFF.

This clonotype was picked up many times. The rearrangement joins TRBV12-3 or TRBV12-4 to TRBJ2-4, with D uncertain. The CDR3 spans 15 residues. Trimming left V 2 bases short and J 0 bases short, with 8 bases between. Here the CDR3 reads CASSLSDLAKNIQYF. CDR3 in DNA: TGTGCCAGCAGTTTATCAGATCTAGCCAAAAACATTCAGTACTTC.

This clonotype was counted ten times or more. The gene calls are TRBV30 and TRBJ1-2, with a possible D match to TRBD1 (6 bases). The germline V gene has CDR1 GTSNPN and CDR2 SVGIG (reference sequence). The CDR3 spans 15 residues. V lost 3 bases and J 0 bases, leaving 14 bases between the germline ends. CDR3 sequence reads: CAWSRTARANYGYTF. DNA for the CDR3: TGTGCCTGGAGCCGGACAGCGAGAGCTAACTATGGCTACACCTTC.

This clonotype appeared a few times. V usage is TRBV7-2 and J usage is TRBJ2-2, with 11 bases identical to TRBD2. The trim removed 1 base at V and 3 bases at J, leaving 7 bases unmatched. The germline V gene encodes CDR1 SGHTA and CDR2 FQGNSA. The CDR3 loop spans 18 amino acids. The CDR3 bases are TGTGCCAGCAGCTTAGAGTGGCTAGCGGGAGGTTACACCGGGGAGCTGTTTTTT. Protein product: CASSLEWLAGGYTGELFF.

This clonotype was seen a few times. The J gene is TRBJ1-5, the V gene TRBV24-1, with a possible D match to TRBD1 (6 bases). Germline CDR1 is KGHDR and CDR2 is SFDVKD. Trimming stripped 4 bases from V and 0 bases from J, with 18 bases between. This CDR3 spans 18 amino acids. CDR3 in DNA: TGTGCCACCAGTGACGTGCAGGGGAGAAGTTGTAGCAATCAGCCCCAGCATTTT. It encodes CATSDVQGRSCSNQPQHF.

This clonotype has ten or more counts. V usage is TRBV28 and J usage is TRBJ2-1; D is uncertain. Germline V CDR1 and CDR2: MDHEN, SYDVKM. Trimming removed 3 bases from V and 9 bases from J, with 21 bases in between. This CDR3 contains 16 residues. For the CDR3, the DNA is TGTGCCAGCAGTTTCTTTAGTATCTCCCCCTCCAGTGAGCAGTTCTTC. This sequence encodes CASSFFSISPSSEQFF. The full variable domain, with the rest looked up from reference TRBV28 and TRBJ2-1, is DVKVTQSSRYLVKRTGEKVFLECVQDMDHENMFWYRQDPGLGLRLIYFSYDVKMKEKGDIPEGYSVSREKKERFSLILESASTNQTSMYLCASSFFSISPSSEQFFGPGTRLTVL.

The table lists this clonotype with many counts. The chain links TRBV20-1 to TRBJ2-7; the D gene could be TRBD1 or TRBD2 (5 bases each). Deletions cut 1 base from V and 5 bases from J, with 15 bases between. The germline V gene has CDR1 DFQATT and CDR2 SNEGSKA (reference sequence). The length of the CDR3 is 14 residues. This chain's CDR3 is CSARGGPSLNEQYF. CDR3 sequence (DNA): TGCAGTGCTAGAGGGGGACCAAGTCTTAACGAGCAGTACTTC.

The chain is built from TRBV6-1 and TRBJ1-2, with D unclear. The CDR3 loop spans 15 amino acids. Germline V gene sequence: CDR1 MNHNS, CDR2 SASEGT. V lost 4 bases to trimming and J lost 3 bases, with 15 bases between them. The CDR3 sequence: CASSVPWEAYYGYTF. CDR3 bases: TGTGCCAGCAGTGTCCCTTGGGAAGCCTACTATGGCTACACCTTC.

This clonotype was recorded many times. The chain combines TRBV2 with TRBJ1-1; the D gene is possibly TRBD1 (6 bases). Per germline, CDR1 SNHLY and CDR2 FYNNEI. V lost 10 bases and J lost 2, with 14 bases in between. There are 13 residues in the CDR3. The CDR3 DNA is TGTGCCAACTCGGACAGAGAAAACACTGAAGCTTTCTTT. Residues: CANSDRENTEAFF. The whole variable domain, remainder taken from reference TRBV2 and TRBJ1-1, is EPEVTQTPSHQVTQMGQEVILRCVPISNHLYFYWYRQILGQKVEFLVSFYNNEISEKSEIFDDQFSVERPDGSNFTLKIRSTKLEDSAMYFCANSDRENTEAFFGQGTRLTVV.

This clonotype showed up many times. V gene TRBV6-1 combines with J gene TRBJ2-7, with TRBD1 matching over 7 bases. Trimming took 4 bases from V and 5 from J; bases not matched to a gene: 11. This CDR3 contains 15 residues. CDR1 and CDR2 (germline): MNHNS, SASEGT. The CDR3 loop reads CASSVSPGQWNEQYF. Written as DNA, the CDR3 is TGTGCCAGCAGTGTATCGCCGGGACAGTGGAACGAGCAGTACTTC.